This T cell receptor beta chain was recovered during a study of blood T cell repertoires in COVID-19. In the study overall: Donors in the United States, Italy and Spain gave samples during acute or convalescent COVID-19. The cDNA or gDNA used as material had been derived from T cells, B-cell-depleted T cells, or PBMCs.

This clone was detected a few times. The CDR3 loop spans 15 amino acids. The V gene's germline CDR1 is SGHAT and CDR2 FQNNGV. Deletions cut 2 bases from V and 7 bases from J, with 14 bases between. Sequencing was performed with immunoSEQ multiplex PCR; in TCRdb, only in-frame clones are kept and a portion is missing. The sample records approximately 190,000 clones, just under 85% being singletons. The sequence derives from a human donor with acute or convalescent COVID-19. The donor label of this sample is uncertain. V gene TRBV11-2 combines with J gene TRBJ2-2; tentatively, D is TRBD2 (5 bases). The sample comprised peripheral blood. The CDR3 DNA is TGTGCCAGCAGCTTACCCTCGGGCCGGGGCGGGGAGCTGTTTTTT. It yields the protein CASSLPSGRGGELFF.